The rows below give T cell receptor beta chains drawn from one sample of a study of shared T cell receptors in the human thymus. The protocol was immunoSEQ multiplex PCR, while the TCRdb copy is restricted to in-frame clones and leaves out a portion. The data show 500,000 to 750,000 clones, with approximately 88% seen just once and about 0.01% held by the top ten. The same sample was also studied in work on human thymus T cells.

Sequencing was performed on thymocytes. Receptors originate from a boy under two years old with a congenital heart defect. CDR3s include the opening cysteine and the closing phenylalanine or tryptophan. The D gene is left open where the match is weak. Some rows have no size entry. The others give once, few or many, or a class for an expanded clone.

j_gene | d_gene | len | v_gene | abundance | CDR3nt | CDR3aa
TRBJ1-3 | TRBD1 | 15 | TRBV15 | . | TGTGCCACCATTTCACAGGGGGGTAAGAGAAACACCATATATTTT | CATISQGGKRNTIYF
TRBJ2-7 | . | 15 | TRBV5-1 | . | TGCGCCAGCAGCGGCGGGTCTGAAGGGACCTACGAGCAGTACTTC | CASSGGSEGTYEQYF
TRBJ2-7 | . | 15 | TRBV5-8 | . | TGTGCCAGCAGCTTGGCCGTTGACAAGTCCTACGAGCAGTACTTC | CASSLAVDKSYEQYF
TRBJ1-5 | . | 13 | TRBV28 | . | TGTGCCAGCAGGGAGAGGGGCAATCAGCCCCAGCATTTT | CASRERGNQPQHF
TRBJ2-1 | . | 11 | TRBV2 | . | TGTGCCAGCAGGGCCGAGGATGAGCAGTTCTTC | CASRAEDEQFF
TRBJ2-7 | . | 12 | TRBV28 | . | TGTGCCTCCGACAATAGCTCCTACGAGCAGTACTTC | CASDNSSYEQYF
TRBJ1-1 | TRBD1 | 14 | TRBV18 | . | TGTGCCAGCTCACCGAAACAGGGGTTCACTGAAGCTTTCTTT | CASSPKQGFTEAFF
TRBJ2-1 | TRBD2 | 15 | TRBV27 | . | TGTGCCAGCAGTTTAGAGACTAGCGGGACTAATGAGCAGTTCTTC | CASSLETSGTNEQFF
TRBJ2-7 | TRBD2 | 17 | TRBV27 | . | TGTGCCAGCAGTTCTTTTAGGCTAGCGGGAGCAACCTACGAGCAGTACTTC | CASSSFRLAGATYEQYF
TRBJ2-2 | . | 16 | TRBV14 | . | TGTGCCAGCAGCCAAGAGGCGAAGAGGGAGGCCGGGGAGCTGTTTTTT | CASSQEAKREAGELFF
TRBJ2-5 | TRBD2 | 11 | TRBV20-1 | . | TGCAGTGCTAGGACTAGCGAGACCCAGTACTTC | CSARTSETQYF
TRBJ1-5 | TRBD1 | 17 | TRBV5-1 | . | TGCGCCAGCAGCTATATTACAGACAGGGGAATCAATCAGCCCCAGCATTTT | CASSYITDRGINQPQHF
TRBJ2-7 | . | 14 | TRBV27 | . | TGTGCCAGCAGTTTTGGGGTGGGAGTGGGGGAGCAGTACTTC | CASSFGVGVGEQYF
TRBJ1-2 | . | 14 | TRBV2 | . | TGTGCCACCCCCCAAGGGGCAGCTAACTATGGCTACACCTTC | CATPQGAANYGYTF
TRBJ1-4 | TRBD1 | 15 | TRBV5-6 | . | TGTGCCAGCAGCTTGGTCGGGACAGGGAATGAAAAACTGTTTTTT | CASSLVGTGNEKLFF
TRBJ1-3 | . | 16 | TRBV11-3 | . | TGTGCCAGCAGCCCTACGGGACACCCCTCTGGAAACACCATATATTTT | CASSPTGHPSGNTIYF
TRBJ2-3 | . | 16 | TRBV14 | . | TGTGCCAGCAGCCAAGTACGGGAGCCTAGCACAGATACGCAGTATTTT | CASSQVREPSTDTQYF
TRBJ2-7 | TRBD1 | 16 | TRBV6-5 | . | TGTGCCAGCAGTTGTTGGACAGGGGCGGCCTTCTACGAGCAGTACTTC | CASSCWTGAAFYEQYF
TRBJ2-1 | TRBD2 | 22 | TRBV4-3 | . | TGCGCCAGCAGCCACGAGGTGGTACGGGCTTTGTCGGGGGAGGGATGCTACAATGAGCAGTTCTTC | CASSHEVVRALSGEGCYNEQFF
TRBJ2-7 | . | 12 | TRBV2 | . | TGTGCCAGCAGGGTCAGGGCCCACGAGCAGTACTTC | CASRVRAHEQYF
TRBJ2-7 | TRBD2 | 15 | TRBV28 | . | TGTGCCAGCAGTTTAGGAGGGACTAAGCCGTGCGAGCAGTACTTC | CASSLGGTKPCEQYF
TRBJ1-5 | . | 17 | TRBV4-1 | . | TGCGCCAGCAGCCAAAGTCAGGTCCTTAAGGGCAATCAGCCCCAGCATTTT | CASSQSQVLKGNQPQHF
TRBJ2-3 | . | 14 | TRBV10-1 | . | TGCGCCAGCAGTCAGGCAGCTAGCACAGATACGCAGTATTTT | CASSQAASTDTQYF
TRBJ2-5 | . | 16 | TRBV15 | . | TGTGCCACCAGCAGAGATTTGGCGGGTGCTAAAGAGACCCAGTACTTC | CATSRDLAGAKETQYF
TRBJ2-1 | TRBD2 | 16 | TRBV10-1 | . | TGCGCCAGCAGTGGAACTAGCGGGGGACCTTACAATGAGCAGTTCTTC | CASSGTSGGPYNEQFF
TRBJ1-2 | TRBD1 | 18 | TRBV11-2 | . | TGTGCCAGCAGAAGACCGGGACAGGGGGATACCCGTGGCTATGGCTACACCTTC | CASRRPGQGDTRGYGYTF
TRBJ2-1 | . | 14 | TRBV5-6 | once | TGTGCCAGCAGCTTGGGGTCTAGCTACCGTGAGCAGTTCTTC | CASSLGSSYREQFF
TRBJ2-1 | . | 12 | TRBV5-1 | . | TGCGCCAGCAGCAACACGCGAGGTGAGCAGTTCTTC | CASSNTRGEQFF
TRBJ2-7 | TRBD1 | 18 | TRBV4-1 | . | TGCGCCAGCAGCCAAAGACCGTTCCTACAGGGGTCCTCCTACGAGCAGTACTTC | CASSQRPFLQGSSYEQYF
TRBJ1-3 | TRBD1 | 17 | TRBV19 | . | TGTGCCAGTAGTATTGCAAGGGACAGGGGCTCTGGAAACACCATATATTTT | CASSIARDRGSGNTIYF
TRBJ2-7 | TRBD2 | 18 | TRBV19 | . | TGTGCCAGTAGTATTAATCCGGGAAAGAGCGGGAGTAGGTACGAGCAGTACTTC | CASSINPGKSGSRYEQYF